Below, one T cell receptor (beta chain) is given with its context. This entry belongs to a study of blood T cell repertoires in COVID-19. Overall study context: Samples taken during acute and convalescent COVID-19 were collected in the United States, Italy and Spain. Nucleic acid was either cDNA or gDNA, and it came from T cells, B-cell-depleted T cells, or PBMCs.

As processed by the authors: Reference gene primers were amplified, and this amplification served to estimate nucleated cell counts. Some clones are missing from TCRdb's copy, which holds only in-frame ones; the method was immunoSEQ multiplex PCR. The D gene and trimming were derived from the DNA, and the V and J assignments and clone size from that table. The repertoire holds under 150,000 clones, approximately 86% seen once, with 15% to 20% in the top ten. Deletions cut 1 base from V and 1 base from J, with 11 bases between. The CDR3 totals 15 residues. Germline CDR1 and CDR2: SGHDT and YYEEEE. The chain carries TRBV5-6 and TRBJ1-1; D ambiguous. The TCR originated in a woman in her fifties or sixties who had recovered from COVID-19. Sample: peripheral blood. CDR3 DNA: TGTGCCAGCAGCTTGTTCCGGGGATGGAACACTGAAGCTTTCTTT. It translates to CASSLFRGWNTEAFF.